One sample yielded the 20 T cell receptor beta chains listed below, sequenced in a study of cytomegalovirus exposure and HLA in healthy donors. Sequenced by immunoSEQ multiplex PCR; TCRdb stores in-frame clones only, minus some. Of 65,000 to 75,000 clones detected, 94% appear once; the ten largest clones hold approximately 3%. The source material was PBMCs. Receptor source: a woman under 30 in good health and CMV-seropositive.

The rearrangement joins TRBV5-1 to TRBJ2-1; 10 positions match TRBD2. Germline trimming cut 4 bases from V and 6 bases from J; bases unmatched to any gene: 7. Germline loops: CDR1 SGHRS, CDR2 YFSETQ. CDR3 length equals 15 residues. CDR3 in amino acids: CASSPRLAGPNEQFF. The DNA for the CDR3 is TGCGCCAGCAGCCCCCGACTAGCGGGTCCCAATGAGCAGTTCTTC.

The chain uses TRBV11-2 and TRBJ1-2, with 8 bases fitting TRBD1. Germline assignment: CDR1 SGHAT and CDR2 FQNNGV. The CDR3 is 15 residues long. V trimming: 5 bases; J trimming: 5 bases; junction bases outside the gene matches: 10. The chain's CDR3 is CASSLDRVRSYGYTF. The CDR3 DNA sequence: TGTGCCAGCAGCCTGGACAGGGTTCGGTCTTATGGCTACACCTTC. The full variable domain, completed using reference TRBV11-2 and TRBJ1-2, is EAGVAQSPRYKIIEKRQSVAFWCNPISGHATLYWYQQILGQGPKLLIQFQNNGVVDDSQLPKDRFSAERLKGVDSTLKIQPAKLEDSAVYLCASSLDRVRSYGYTFGSGTRLTVV.

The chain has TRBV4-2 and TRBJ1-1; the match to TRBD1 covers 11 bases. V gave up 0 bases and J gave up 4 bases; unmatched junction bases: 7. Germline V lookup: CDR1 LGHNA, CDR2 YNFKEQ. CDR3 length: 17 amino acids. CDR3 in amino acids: CASSQDSKDRGRTEAFF. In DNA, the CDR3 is TGTGCCAGCAGCCAAGATAGCAAGGACAGGGGGCGCACTGAAGCTTTCTTT.

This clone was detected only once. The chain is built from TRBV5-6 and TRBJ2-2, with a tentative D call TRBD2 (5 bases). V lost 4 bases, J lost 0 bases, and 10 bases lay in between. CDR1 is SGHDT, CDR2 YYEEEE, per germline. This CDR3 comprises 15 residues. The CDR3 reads CASSPGWANTGELFF. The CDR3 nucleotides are TGTGCCAGCAGCCCGGGATGGGCGAACACCGGGGAGCTGTTTTTT.

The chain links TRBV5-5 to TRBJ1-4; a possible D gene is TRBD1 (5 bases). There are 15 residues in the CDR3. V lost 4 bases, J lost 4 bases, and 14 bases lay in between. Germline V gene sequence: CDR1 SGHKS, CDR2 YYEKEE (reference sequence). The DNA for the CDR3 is TGTGCCAGCAGCCTGGTGACGGGACTTAATGAAAAACTGTTTTTT. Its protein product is CASSLVTGLNEKLFF.

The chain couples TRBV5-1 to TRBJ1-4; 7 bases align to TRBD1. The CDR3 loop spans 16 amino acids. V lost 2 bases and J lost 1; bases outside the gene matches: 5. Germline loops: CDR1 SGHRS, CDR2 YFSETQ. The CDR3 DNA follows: TGCGCCAGCAGCTTTCGACAGGGCATAACTAATGAAAAACTGTTTTTT. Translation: CASSFRQGITNEKLFF.

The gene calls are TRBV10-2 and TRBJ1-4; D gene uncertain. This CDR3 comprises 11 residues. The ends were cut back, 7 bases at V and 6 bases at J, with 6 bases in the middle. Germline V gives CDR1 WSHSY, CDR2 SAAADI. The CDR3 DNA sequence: TGCGCCAGCAAGCGGGATGAAAAACTGTTTTTT. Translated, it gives CASKRDEKLFF.

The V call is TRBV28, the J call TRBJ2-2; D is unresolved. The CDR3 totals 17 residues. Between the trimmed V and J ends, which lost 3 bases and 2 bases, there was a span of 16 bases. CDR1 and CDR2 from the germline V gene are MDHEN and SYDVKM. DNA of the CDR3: TGTGCCAGCAGTTTGCGGATCGGCATCCCAAACACCGGGGAGCTGTTTTTT. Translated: CASSLRIGIPNTGELFF. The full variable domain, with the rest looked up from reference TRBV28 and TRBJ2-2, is DVKVTQSSRYLVKRTGEKVFLECVQDMDHENMFWYRQDPGLGLRLIYFSYDVKMKEKGDIPEGYSVSREKKERFSLILESASTNQTSMYLCASSLRIGIPNTGELFFGEGSRLTVL.

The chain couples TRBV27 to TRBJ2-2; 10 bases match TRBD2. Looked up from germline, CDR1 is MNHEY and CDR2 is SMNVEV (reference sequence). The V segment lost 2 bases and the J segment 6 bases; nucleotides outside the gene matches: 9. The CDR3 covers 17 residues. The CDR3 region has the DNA TGTGCCAGCAGTTTAAAGGCGCTAGCGGGAGTGTCCGGGGAGCTGTTTTTT. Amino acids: CASSLKALAGVSGELFF.

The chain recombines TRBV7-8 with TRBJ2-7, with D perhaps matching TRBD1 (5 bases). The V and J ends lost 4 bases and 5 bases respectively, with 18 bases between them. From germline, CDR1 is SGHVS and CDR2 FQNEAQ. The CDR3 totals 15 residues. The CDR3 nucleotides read TGTGCCAGCAGCTGGGGCTATTCACAGGTAAACGAGCAGTACTTC. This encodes CASSWGYSQVNEQYF.

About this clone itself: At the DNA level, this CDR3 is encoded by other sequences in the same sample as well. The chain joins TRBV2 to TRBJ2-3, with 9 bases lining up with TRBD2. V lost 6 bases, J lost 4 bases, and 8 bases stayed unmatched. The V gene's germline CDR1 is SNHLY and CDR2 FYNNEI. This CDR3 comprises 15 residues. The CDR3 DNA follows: TGTGCCAGCAGCGTACTTGCGGGGGGGGCAGATACGCAGTATTTT. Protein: CASSVLAGGADTQYF. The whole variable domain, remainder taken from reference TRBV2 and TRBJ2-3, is EPEVTQTPSHQVTQMGQEVILRCVPISNHLYFYWYRQILGQKVEFLVSFYNNEISEKSEIFDDQFSVERPDGSNFTLKIRSTKLEDSAMYFCASSVLAGGADTQYFGPGTRLTVL.

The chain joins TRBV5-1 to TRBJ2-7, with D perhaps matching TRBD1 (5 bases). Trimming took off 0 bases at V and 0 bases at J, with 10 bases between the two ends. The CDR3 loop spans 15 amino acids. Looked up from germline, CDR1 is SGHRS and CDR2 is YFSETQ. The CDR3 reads CASSLGQGSSYEQYF. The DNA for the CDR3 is TGCGCCAGCAGCTTGGGTCAGGGAAGCTCCTACGAGCAGTACTTC.

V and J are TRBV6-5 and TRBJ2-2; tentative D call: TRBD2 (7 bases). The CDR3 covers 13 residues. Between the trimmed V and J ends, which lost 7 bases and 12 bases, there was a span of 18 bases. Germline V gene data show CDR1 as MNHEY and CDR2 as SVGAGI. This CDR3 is CASKTGGGAKLFF. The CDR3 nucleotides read TGTGCCAGCAAAACTGGCGGGGGCGCCAAGCTGTTTTTT.

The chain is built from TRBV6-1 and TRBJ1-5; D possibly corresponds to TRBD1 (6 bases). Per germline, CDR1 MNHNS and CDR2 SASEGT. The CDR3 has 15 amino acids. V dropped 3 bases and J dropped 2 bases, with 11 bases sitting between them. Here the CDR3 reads CASSETGWGNQPQHF. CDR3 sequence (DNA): TGTGCCAGCAGTGAGACAGGCTGGGGCAATCAGCCCCAGCATTTT.

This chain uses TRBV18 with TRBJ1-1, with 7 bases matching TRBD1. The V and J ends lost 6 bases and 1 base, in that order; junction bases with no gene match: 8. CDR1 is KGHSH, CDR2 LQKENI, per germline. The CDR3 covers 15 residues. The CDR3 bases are TGTGCCAGCTCTACCGGACAGGTGAGGAACACTGAAGCTTTCTTT. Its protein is CASSTGQVRNTEAFF.

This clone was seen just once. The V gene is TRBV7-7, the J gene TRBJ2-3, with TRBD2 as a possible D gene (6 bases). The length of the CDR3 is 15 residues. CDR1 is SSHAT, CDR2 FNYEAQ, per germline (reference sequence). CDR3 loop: CAKGIAGCSPDTQYF. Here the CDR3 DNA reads TGTGCTAAGGGAATCGCGGGATGCTCCCCAGATACGCAGTATTTT.

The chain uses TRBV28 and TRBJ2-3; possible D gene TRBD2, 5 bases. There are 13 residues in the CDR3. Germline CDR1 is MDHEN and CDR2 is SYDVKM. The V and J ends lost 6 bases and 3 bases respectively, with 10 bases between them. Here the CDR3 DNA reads TGTGCCAGCAGCTCGTGGGAGACAGATACGCAGTATTTT. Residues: CASSSWETDTQYF.

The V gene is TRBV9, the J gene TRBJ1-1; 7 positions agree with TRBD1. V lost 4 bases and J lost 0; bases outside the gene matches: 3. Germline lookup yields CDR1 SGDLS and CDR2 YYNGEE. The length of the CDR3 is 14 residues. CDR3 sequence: CASSLQGMNTEAFF. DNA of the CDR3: TGTGCCAGCAGCTTACAGGGGATGAACACTGAAGCTTTCTTT.

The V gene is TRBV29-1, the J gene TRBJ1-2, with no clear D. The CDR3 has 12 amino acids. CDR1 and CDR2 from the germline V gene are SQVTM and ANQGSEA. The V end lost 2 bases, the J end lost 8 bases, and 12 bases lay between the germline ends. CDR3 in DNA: TGCAGCGTTGAATACGGGTACGACGGCTACACCTTC. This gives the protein CSVEYGYDGYTF.

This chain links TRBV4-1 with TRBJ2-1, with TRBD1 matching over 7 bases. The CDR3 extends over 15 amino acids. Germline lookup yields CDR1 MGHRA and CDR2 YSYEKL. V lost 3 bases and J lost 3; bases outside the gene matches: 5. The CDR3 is CASSHRDSNYNEQFF. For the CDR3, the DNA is TGCGCCAGCAGCCATCGGGACAGTAACTACAATGAGCAGTTCTTC.